The 17 T cell receptor beta chains below all came from one sample that was sequenced in a study of T cells in Graves' hyperthyroidism and ophthalmopathy. Amplified TCR beta CDR3 regions came from RNA transcripts. The HTBI primer set drove a first-round RT-PCR of the TCR CDR3. TCRdb redid the calling of the multiplex PCR reads with MiXCR, one entry per CDR3 protein. The sample holds about half a million distinct CDR3 sequences, approximately 23% seen once. The sequencing sample was made of blood. Source of these receptors: a woman aged 70-85 years with Graves' ophthalmopathy.

This clonotype was observed a handful of times. The V call is TRBV28, the J call TRBJ2-3; D not certain. Trimming took off 6 bases at V and 0 bases at J, with 13 bases between the two ends. Germline V gene sequence: CDR1 MDHEN, CDR2 SYDVKM. The CDR3 is made up of 15 amino acids. CDR3 amino acids: CASSQISRSTDTQYF. CDR3 sequence (DNA): TGTGCCAGCAGCCAAATTAGCCGAAGCACAGATACGCAGTATTTT.

The table lists this clonotype with a few counts. The DNA for the CDR3 is TGTGCCAGCAGTTACTCATGGGGGGGACGCTCCTACGAGCAGTACTTC. Protein: CASSYSWGGRSYEQYF. This chain joins TRBV6-6 and TRBJ2-7; TRBD2 matches 7 bases. Germline CDR1 and CDR2: MNHNY and SVGAGI (reference sequence). There are 16 residues in the CDR3. The trim removed 0 bases at V and 0 bases at J, leaving 5 bases unmatched.

This clonotype was detected only a few times. The rearrangement joins TRBV9 to TRBJ2-1; D uncertain. Germline CDR1 SGDLS, CDR2 YYNGEE. The CDR3 has 15 residues. Trimming shortened V by 0 bases and J by 0 bases, and 7 bases separated the two germline ends. In nucleotides, the CDR3 is TGTGCCAGCAGCGTAGCCAGCAGCTCCTACAATGAGCAGTTCTTC. Translating gives CASSVASSSYNEQFF.

The V and J genes are TRBV7-2 and TRBJ2-1; the D is unclear. This CDR3 has 13 amino acids. Germline V lookup: CDR1 SGHTA, CDR2 FQGNSA. V lost 1 base, J lost 9 bases, and 10 bases lay in between. The CDR3 sequence is CASSLDRVSEQFF. The DNA for the CDR3 is TGTGCCAGCAGCTTAGATCGAGTAAGTGAGCAGTTCTTC.

This clonotype has only a few counts. The DNA of the CDR3 is TGTGCCAGCAGCGTAGACGGACGGGAGGGCCGTGAGACCCAGTACTTC. This translates into CASSVDGREGRETQYF. The chain couples TRBV9 to TRBJ2-5, with TRBD2 matching over 8 bases. Trimming cost V 0 bases and J 5 bases; bases outside gene matches: 9. The CDR3 consists of 16 residues. CDR1 and CDR2 (germline): SGDLS, YYNGEE. Full variable domain (outside the CDR3, taken from reference TRBV9 and TRBJ2-5): DSGVTQTPKHLITATGQRVTLRCSPRSGDLSVYWYQQSLDQGLQFLIQYYNGEERAKGNILERFSAQQFPDLHSELNLSSLELGDSALYFCASSVDGREGRETQYFGPGTRLLVL.

The sample holds a few counts of this clonotype. The chain employs TRBV24-1 and TRBJ1-2; 9 bases match TRBD1. Germline V gene sequence: CDR1 KGHDR, CDR2 SFDVKD. The CDR3 is made up of 14 amino acids. V dropped 7 bases and J dropped 0; count of bases not matched to a gene: 2. This chain's CDR3 is CATRGTGTNYGYTF. DNA for the CDR3: TGTGCCACCAGGGGGACAGGGACTAACTATGGCTACACCTTC.

Comments on this clonotype: A read error may produce the germline difference seen at one junction end. The chain is built from TRBV10-3 and TRBJ2-5; D gene unclear. This CDR3 spans 15 amino acids. Germline lookup yields CDR1 ENHRY and CDR2 SYGVKD. CDR3 protein: CASSEYRFGRETQYF. CDR3 coding DNA: TGTGCCAGCAGTGAATACCGGTTCGGGCGGGAGACCCAGTACTTC.

This clonotype came up many times. The genes are TRBV7-8 and TRBJ1-1, with D maybe TRBD1 (5 bases). CDR1 is SGHVS, CDR2 FQNEAQ, per germline. The CDR3 totals 13 residues. The V end was cut by 3 bases, the J end by 5 bases, with 10 bases between. The CDR3 nucleotides read TGTGCCAGCAGCTTGGGGGGTCCGACTGAAGCTTTCTTT. The encoded protein is CASSLGGPTEAFF.

The rearrangement uses TRBV12-3 or TRBV12-4 and TRBJ2-1; D not resolved. The CDR3 covers 14 residues. V dropped 4 bases and J dropped 2 bases, with 9 bases sitting between them. The DNA for the CDR3 is TGTGCCAGCAGTTACAGACCAACCTACAATGAGCAGTTCTTC. It yields the protein CASSYRPTYNEQFF.

This clonotype has ten or more counts. The rearrangement links TRBV27 to TRBJ2-3; D call uncertain. In germline, CDR1 is MNHEY, CDR2 SMNVEV (reference sequence). This CDR3 has 13 amino acids. Trimming shortened V by 4 bases and J by 0 bases, and 5 bases separated the two germline ends. CDR3 in DNA: TGTGCCAGCAGTTCCTACAGCACAGATACGCAGTATTTT. This encodes CASSSYSTDTQYF.

V is TRBV12-5 and J is TRBJ2-7, with D possibly being TRBD1 (6 bases). Germline lookup yields CDR1 LGHNT and CDR2 FRNRAP. The CDR3 covers 15 residues. V was trimmed by 1 base and J by 2 bases, leaving 12 bases between them. This CDR3 reads CASGLGTAYTYEQYF. Here the CDR3 DNA reads TGTGCTAGTGGTTTGGGGACAGCCTATACCTACGAGCAGTACTTC.

This clonotype was detected ten times or more. The chain carries TRBV6-1 and TRBJ1-2; TRBD1 matches 7 bases. This CDR3 has 18 residues. Losses at the gene ends were 3 bases for V and 0 bases for J; bases not matched to a gene: 13. CDR1 MNHNS and CDR2 SASEGT come from the germline V gene. CDR3 loop: CASSDLGRGTVPNYGYTF. The CDR3 bases are TGTGCCAGCAGTGACTTGGGACGCGGGACAGTTCCTAACTATGGCTACACCTTC.

The chain couples TRBV27 to TRBJ2-1, with a weak D call TRBD2 (5 bases). The CDR3 contains 14 residues. From germline, CDR1 is MNHEY and CDR2 SMNVEV (reference sequence). The ends were cut back, 6 bases at V and 6 bases at J, with 15 bases in the middle. The CDR3 sequence: CASRLGLHPNEQFF. DNA of the CDR3: TGTGCCAGCAGATTAGGACTCCACCCCAATGAGCAGTTCTTC.

This clonotype was seen ten or more times. This chain uses TRBV20-1 with TRBJ2-5; the match to TRBD1 covers 7 bases. The V gene's germline CDR1 is DFQATT and CDR2 SNEGSKA (reference sequence). There are 16 residues in the CDR3. J was trimmed by 0 bases and V by 0 bases; bases with no gene match: 7. In nucleotides, the CDR3 is TGCAGTGCTAGAGATGCGGCGACAGGGTACCAAGAGACCCAGTACTTC. Residues: CSARDAATGYQETQYF.

This sequence joins TRBV6-2 or TRBV6-3 and TRBJ2-7; TRBD2 agrees at 7 bases. This CDR3 has 14 residues. Germline trimming cut 6 bases from V and 5 bases from J; bases unmatched to any gene: 10. CDR1 is MNHEY and CDR2 is SVGEGT in the germline V gene. For the CDR3, the DNA is TGTGCCAGCAGGCTAGTGGGAGGGGCCCACGAGCAGTACTTC. Protein sequence: CASRLVGGAHEQYF.

The CDR3 here is CASSIQAGAVTGELFF. The CDR3 region has the DNA TGTGCCAGTAGTATACAAGCGGGAGCGGTCACCGGGGAGCTGTTTTTT. This rearrangement joins TRBV19 to TRBJ2-2, with TRBD2 identical over 8 bases. The trim removed 2 bases at V and 4 bases at J, leaving 6 bases unmatched. Germline values: CDR1 LNHDA, CDR2 SQIVND (reference sequence). This CDR3 is 16 amino acids long.

This clonotype was counted only a few times. At one end the junction does not follow the germline gene, possibly because of a read error. The rearrangement links TRBV5-4 to TRBJ2-2; 7 nucleotides agree with TRBD1. Germline CDR1 reads SGHNT; CDR2 reads YYREEE (reference sequence). CDR3 length: 15 amino acids. In DNA, the CDR3 is TGCGCCAGCAGCCTAGGGGGCGAGAACACCGGGGAGCTGTTTTTT. This sequence encodes CASSLGGENTGELFF.